This is a list of T cell receptor beta chains from one sample in a study of cytotoxic CD8 clonotypes in ibrutinib-treated CLL. Generated by immunoSEQ multiplex PCR, the TCRdb table keeps only in-frame clones and is missing some. This sample has some 310,000 clones, with 70% to 80% found just once. Source: PBMCs, taken before ibrutinib treatment. These receptors came from a human donor with chronic lymphocytic leukemia. The CDR3 runs from the conserved cysteine through the conserved F or W. The D gene is left open where the match is weak. Not all rows give a size; the values are once, few, many and, for expanded clones, a class.

d_gene | j_gene | v_gene | abundance | CDR3aa | CDR3nt
TRBD2 | TRBJ2-1 | TRBV9 | NA | CASSASGRGFSNEQFF | TGTGCCAGCAGCGCAAGCGGGAGGGGGTTTAGTAATGAGCAGTTCTTC
NA | TRBJ2-7 | TRBV7-2 | NA | CASSSHPGGTYEQYF | TGTGCCAGCAGCTCCCACCCCGGGGGAACCTACGAGCAGTACTTC
TRBD1 | TRBJ2-4 | TRBV27 | NA | CASTQGDRNIQYF | TGTGCCAGTACGCAGGGGGATCGAAACATTCAGTACTTC
NA | TRBJ1-5 | TRBV5-1 | few | CASSLLPGQTNQPQHF | TGCGCCAGCAGCTTGCTCCCGGGACAAACCAATCAGCCCCAGCATTTT
NA | TRBJ2-5 | TRBV7-9 | NA | CASSPPRGETQYF | TGTGCCAGCAGCCCCCCCAGGGGAGAGACCCAGTACTTC
NA | TRBJ1-2 | TRBV15 | NA | CATSSAGEVISGYTF | TGTGCCACCAGCTCGGCAGGGGAGGTAATTTCCGGCTACACCTTC
NA | TRBJ2-7 | TRBV21-1 | NA | CASSRTSGFDEQYF | TGTGCCAGCAGTCGGACTAGCGGGTTCGACGAGCAGTACTTC
NA | TRBJ2-7 | TRBV13 | NA | CASSLAGGAAEQYF | TGTGCCAGCAGTCTAGCCGGGGGCGCGGCCGAGCAGTACTTC
NA | TRBJ1-2 | TRBV7-9 | NA | CASSLLQGHYGYTF | TGTGCCAGCAGTTTATTACAGGGACACTATGGCTACACCTTC
NA | TRBJ1-5 | TRBV2 | NA | CASSENNQPQHF | TGTGCCAGCAGTGAGAACAATCAGCCCCAGCATTTT
NA | TRBJ2-7 | TRBV6-5 | few | CASSLGPPYEQYF | TGTGCCAGCAGCCTGGGACCTCCCTACGAGCAGTACTTC
NA | TRBJ2-1 | TRBV28 | NA | CASSPTPNEQFF | TGTGCCAGCAGCCCCACCCCCAATGAGCAGTTCTTC
TRBD2 | TRBJ2-1 | TRBV6-5 | few | CASSTSGGGGNEQFF | TGTGCCAGCAGCACTAGCGGAGGTGGGGGGAATGAGCAGTTCTTC
NA | TRBJ2-5 | TRBV5-4 | once | CASSLGSLGGQETQYF | TGTGCCAGCAGCTTGGGCTCCCTAGGGGGGCAAGAGACCCAGTACTTC
NA | TRBJ1-2 | TRBV5-1 | once | CASSGTGNYGYTF | TGCGCCAGCAGTGGAACAGGGAACTATGGCTACACCTTC
NA | TRBJ2-1 | TRBV29-1 | NA | CSVDRRTVIYNEQFF | TGCAGCGTTGACCGGCGGACAGTTATCTACAATGAGCAGTTCTTC
TRBD1 | TRBJ1-1 | TRBV7-9 | NA | CASSLDLQGWNTEAFF | TGTGCCAGCAGCTTAGATCTACAGGGGTGGAACACTGAAGCTTTCTTT
NA | TRBJ1-5 | TRBV11-2 | NA | CASSLGVTGNQPQHF | TGTGCCAGCAGCTTAGGCGTGACAGGCAATCAGCCCCAGCATTTT
TRBD2 | TRBJ2-2 | TRBV10-3 | few | CAISASTAGGNTGELFF | TGTGCCATCAGTGCCTCTACAGCGGGAGGGAACACCGGGGAGCTGTTTTTT
TRBD1 | TRBJ2-7 | TRBV27 | NA | CASSLQTGTGYYEQYF | TGTGCCAGCAGTTTGCAAACCGGGACAGGCTACTACGAGCAGTACTTC
TRBD2 | TRBJ2-2 | TRBV9 | NA | CASSRGASGSFAGELFF | TGTGCCAGCAGTAGAGGGGCTAGCGGGAGTTTCGCCGGGGAGCTGTTTTTT
TRBD1 | TRBJ1-2 | TRBV11-2 | NA | CASSLGPGQVPYGYTF | TGTGCCAGCAGCTTAGGGCCGGGACAGGTCCCCTATGGCTACACCTTC
NA | TRBJ2-2 | TRBV2 | NA | CASSGNGPGELFF | TGTGCCAGCAGTGGGAACGGGCCCGGGGAGCTGTTTTTT
NA | TRBJ2-2 | TRBV5-1 | NA | CASSLIQGNTGELFF | TGCGCCAGCAGCTTGATCCAGGGTAACACCGGGGAGCTGTTTTTT
TRBD1 | TRBJ2-7 | TRBV6-1 | once | CASSLAGTGEYEQYF | TGTGCCAGCAGTCTCGCCGGGACAGGGGAATACGAGCAGTACTTC
NA | TRBJ1-2 | TRBV6-5 | NA | CASSYSIWGNDYGYTF | TGTGCCAGCAGTTACTCGATATGGGGAAACGACTATGGCTACACCTTC
TRBD1 | TRBJ2-5 | TRBV30 | NA | CAWSQGQGAWETQYF | TGTGCCTGGAGTCAGGGGCAGGGGGCTTGGGAGACCCAGTACTTC
NA | TRBJ1-4 | TRBV4-2 | NA | CASSIRSGTSSRGVNEKLFF | TGTGCCAGCAGCATTCGCTCCGGGACCTCTTCTCGTGGGGTTAATGAAAAACTGTTTTTT
TRBD1 | TRBJ2-3 | TRBV4-2 | NA | CASSQDQPDREDTQYF | TGTGCCAGCAGCCAAGACCAGCCCGACAGGGAAGATACGCAGTATTTT
TRBD1 | TRBJ1-3 | TRBV28 | few | CASRDRDSGNTIYF | TGTGCCAGCAGGGACAGGGACTCTGGAAACACCATATATTTT
NA | TRBJ2-1 | TRBV5-4 | NA | CASSFTGLYNEQFF | TGTGCCAGCAGCTTTACTGGACTGTACAATGAGCAGTTCTTC
TRBD1 | TRBJ2-5 | TRBV29-1 | NA | CSHGQADQTQYF | TGCAGCCATGGACAGGCGGATCAGACCCAGTACTTC
TRBD1 | TRBJ2-7 | TRBV6-5 | NA | CASSYEQGRGSYEQYF | TGTGCCAGCAGTTACGAACAGGGGCGAGGCTCCTACGAGCAGTACTTC
NA | TRBJ2-3 | TRBV28 | NA | CASNPRRPDTQYF | TGTGCCAGCAACCCTAGGCGGCCAGATACGCAGTATTTT
NA | TRBJ1-1 | TRBV30 | NA | CAWSKRWGHPNTEAFF | TGTGCCTGGAGTAAGAGATGGGGACACCCGAACACTGAAGCTTTCTTT
TRBD2 | TRBJ2-7 | TRBV5-5 | NA | CASSPRASGAYEQYF | TGTGCCAGCAGTCCCAGGGCTAGCGGAGCCTACGAGCAGTACTTC
NA | TRBJ1-2 | TRBV30 | NA | CAWSPGDYGYTF | TGTGCCTGGAGTCCCGGGGACTATGGCTACACCTTC
NA | TRBJ1-3 | TRBV7-3 | NA | CASSPTGISGNTIYF | TGTGCCAGCAGCCCAACAGGGATTTCTGGAAACACCATATATTTT
NA | TRBJ2-1 | TRBV25-1 | NA | CASRSSGSSYNEQFF | TGTGCCAGCAGAAGTTCAGGAAGCTCCTACAATGAGCAGTTCTTC
NA | TRBJ2-7 | TRBV4-3 | NA | CASSQDARRYEQYF | TGCGCCAGCAGCCAAGATGCCAGGCGCTACGAGCAGTACTTC
TRBD1 | TRBJ1-1 | TRBV9 | NA | CASSAPGQGNTEAFF | TGTGCCAGCAGCGCACCCGGACAGGGGAACACTGAAGCTTTCTTT
NA | TRBJ1-2 | TRBV27 | NA | CASSLSGRGANYGYTF | TGTGCCAGCAGTTTATCCGGCAGGGGAGCTAACTATGGCTACACCTTC
NA | TRBJ2-7 | TRBV18 | NA | CASSPRMDRYEQYF | TGTGCCAGCTCACCAAGGATGGACCGATACGAGCAGTACTTC
NA | TRBJ2-7 | TRBV7-9 | NA | CASSGGRIEGYEQYF | TGTGCCAGCAGCGGGGGACGGATTGAGGGCTACGAGCAGTACTTC
NA | TRBJ2-2 | TRBV7-5 | NA | CVRRWRATGELFF | TGTGTCAGACGGTGGAGGGCGACCGGGGAGCTGTTTTTT
NA | TRBJ1-5 | TRBV2 | NA | CASSGRRGVYQPQHF | TGTGCCAGCAGTGGTCGGAGGGGTGTGTATCAGCCCCAGCATTTT
NA | TRBJ2-1 | TRBV30 | NA | CAWRRGSSYNEQFF | TGTGCCTGGAGACGGGGAAGCTCCTACAATGAGCAGTTCTTC
NA | TRBJ1-1 | TRBV6-6 | NA | CASSFGGWSTEAFF | TGTGCCAGCAGTTTTGGGGGGTGGAGCACTGAAGCTTTCTTT